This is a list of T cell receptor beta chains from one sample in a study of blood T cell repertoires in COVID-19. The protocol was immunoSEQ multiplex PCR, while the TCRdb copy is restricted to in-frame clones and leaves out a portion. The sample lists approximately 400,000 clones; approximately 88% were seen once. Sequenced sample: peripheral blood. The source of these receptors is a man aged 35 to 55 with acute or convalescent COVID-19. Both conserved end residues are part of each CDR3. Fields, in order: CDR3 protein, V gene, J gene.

cdr3_aa: CASSYRLAGNYNEQFF
v_call: TRBV5-8
j_call: TRBJ2-1

cdr3_aa: CAWSVGAGIFGEQFF
v_call: TRBV30
j_call: TRBJ2-1

cdr3_aa: CASSPIRGSNQPQHF
v_call: TRBV6-5
j_call: TRBJ1-5

cdr3_aa: CASSPGTGGSSDTQYF
v_call: TRBV6-4
j_call: TRBJ2-3

cdr3_aa: CASKVLAGESFSEQFF
v_call: TRBV19
j_call: TRBJ2-1

cdr3_aa: CASSRTGGRGQPQHF
v_call: TRBV6-5
j_call: TRBJ1-5

cdr3_aa: CASSTGQSYNEQFF
v_call: TRBV19
j_call: TRBJ2-1

cdr3_aa: CASSLVGQRRGEKLFF
v_call: TRBV7-9
j_call: TRBJ1-4

cdr3_aa: CASSLAGGETQYF
v_call: TRBV2
j_call: TRBJ2-5

cdr3_aa: CASSLGQEPYEQYF
v_call: TRBV9
j_call: TRBJ2-7

cdr3_aa: CASSSPGQGIYEQYF
v_call: TRBV28
j_call: TRBJ2-7

cdr3_aa: CASARGQGVRGNQPQHF
v_call: TRBV2
j_call: TRBJ1-5

cdr3_aa: CSVDKQGVGETQYF
v_call: TRBV29-1
j_call: TRBJ2-5

cdr3_aa: CASSDGRVAGYTF
v_call: TRBV2
j_call: TRBJ1-2

cdr3_aa: CASSPPGQVTGANVLTF
v_call: TRBV6-2/TRBV6-3
j_call: TRBJ2-6

cdr3_aa: CASSEAPDTGELFF
v_call: TRBV6-1
j_call: TRBJ2-2

cdr3_aa: CASSLGTGGSVTGELFF
v_call: TRBV7-2
j_call: TRBJ2-2

cdr3_aa: CASSYSDRGSYEQYF
v_call: TRBV6-5
j_call: TRBJ2-7